Reported below is one T cell receptor (beta chain). This clonotype was observed many times. The antigen this receptor binds is unknown. No base-level quality is on record; no much larger clone is a single base apart. The data were obtained in a study of read filtering for tumor transcriptome and immune sequencing (TCRdb year 2020). Concerning the study at large: The cohort consisted of 17 to 20 male and roughly 13 female patients, with a mean age of about 66 years and an age range of about 45 to 90. By revised international staging, fewer than ten patients were R-ISS I, over 15 were R-ISS II and over 5 were R-ISS III. After DNase treatment, whole-transcriptome libraries were prepared with the TruSeq RNA Access Library Prep Kit. Per sample, about 3.5 to 11 million TCR-region mapped reads were obtained with IR-seq, compared with only 85 to 1273 with RNA-seq. The study compared TCR repertoires from targeted immune repertoire sequencing and bulk whole-transcriptome sequencing run on the same bone marrow samples. A main aim was a read-filtering strategy for immune repertoire data, specifically whether clonotypes supported by a single read should be removed. The investigation overall reported the following: The correlation between IR-seq and RNA-seq shared clonotype proportions was increased by removal of single-read clonotypes. Rather than purified T cells, the sorted CD138-negative fraction was a mixed bone marrow immune population. IR-seq captured clonotypes at much higher depth and more reliably than RNA-seq, and smaller IR-seq throughput sufficed to identify most shared clonotypes. Single-read clonotypes made up roughly 80% of clonotypes but around 3.8% of total reads in IR-seq, and under 75% of clonotypes and 35% to 50% of reads in RNA-seq.

Bone marrow was sampled from every patient at the time of active disease. Ficoll-Hypaque density gradient centrifugation was used to isolate the bone marrow mononuclear cells. CD138-negative cells were obtained by negative selection after labeling with CD138 magnetic microbeads on a MACS separator, removing myeloma plasma cells. Flow cytometry with CD138 antibodies on an Attune NxT was used to check how pure the isolated cells were. TRIzol reagent was used to extract total RNA, which was then quantified with a NanoDrop spectrophotometer. For each patient, paired RNA-seq and IR-seq were run on the CD138-negative bone marrow sample from that patient. Trimming leaves V shorter by 5 bases and J shorter by 0 bases, with the junction holding 13 bases beyond the gene matches. CDR1 and CDR2, looked up from the germline V gene, are MNHEY and SVGEGT. The CDR3 goes from the cysteine to the phenylalanine over 19 residues. The retained sequence is limited to the CDR3, 57 bases, with the frame set at the first base.

Starting from roughly 440 ng RNA, TCR libraries were constructed with the Immunoverse kit using molecular barcoded adaptors that cover the alpha/delta and beta/gamma chains. TCR library preparation used the same RNA that went into transcriptome sequencing. TCR libraries were sequenced on an Illumina HiSeq 4000 with 2 x 150 cycles. In the source study's methods: MiXCR aligned TCR reads to human V, D, J and C references and assembled the aligned reads into CDR3 clonotypes, with quality filtering and error correction included. Clonotype counts and gene usage diversity were analyzed with the tcR package in R. For inspection of raw mapping reads, RNA-seq reads were mapped by STAR aligner version 2.5.3a onto GRCh37 of the human genome. To test the effect of sequencing depth on detected clonotypes, IR-seq fastq files were randomly downsampled using Seqtk 1.3. Through fastp at Q25 and MiXCR, TCRdb rebuilt clones from the public reads, retaining in-frame beta chains. Rows matching on CDR3 protein sequence are summarized as one entry with the most common DNA and genes. V and J calls and clone size were set by TCRdb, not the authors. Within this sample are 50,000 or so distinct CDR3 sequences, with roughly 19% of them counted one time only. The ten largest account for about 16% of the sample.

The TCR was taken from a donor aged 40 or over with multiple myeloma. Sample: a population of CD138-negative cells sorted from bone marrow. In the paper's terms, the cell subset or site label means: bone marrow mononuclear cells depleted of CD138+ plasma/myeloma cells by negative magnetic selection. In this chain, TRBV6-2 or TRBV6-3 is recombined with TRBJ2-1, with 10 central nucleotides matching TRBD2. At the DNA level, the sequence is TGTGCCAGCAGTCCTCCGCTAGCGGGGGTTAGGGCCTCCTACAATGAGCAGTTCTTC. Translated, this is CASSPPLAGVRASYNEQFF.